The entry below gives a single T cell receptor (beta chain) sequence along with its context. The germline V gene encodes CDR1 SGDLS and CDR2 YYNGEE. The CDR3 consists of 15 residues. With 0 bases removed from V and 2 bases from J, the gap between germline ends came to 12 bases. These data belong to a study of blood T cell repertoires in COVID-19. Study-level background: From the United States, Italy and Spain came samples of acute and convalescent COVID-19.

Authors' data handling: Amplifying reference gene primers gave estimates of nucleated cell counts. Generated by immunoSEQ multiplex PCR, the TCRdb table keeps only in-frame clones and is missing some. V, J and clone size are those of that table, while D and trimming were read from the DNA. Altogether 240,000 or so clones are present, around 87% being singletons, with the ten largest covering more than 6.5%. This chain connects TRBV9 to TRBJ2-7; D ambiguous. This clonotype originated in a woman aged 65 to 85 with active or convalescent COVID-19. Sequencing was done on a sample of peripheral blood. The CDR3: CASSVGPGSPYEQYF. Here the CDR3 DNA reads TGTGCCAGCAGCGTAGGCCCGGGTTCCCCCTACGAGCAGTACTTC.